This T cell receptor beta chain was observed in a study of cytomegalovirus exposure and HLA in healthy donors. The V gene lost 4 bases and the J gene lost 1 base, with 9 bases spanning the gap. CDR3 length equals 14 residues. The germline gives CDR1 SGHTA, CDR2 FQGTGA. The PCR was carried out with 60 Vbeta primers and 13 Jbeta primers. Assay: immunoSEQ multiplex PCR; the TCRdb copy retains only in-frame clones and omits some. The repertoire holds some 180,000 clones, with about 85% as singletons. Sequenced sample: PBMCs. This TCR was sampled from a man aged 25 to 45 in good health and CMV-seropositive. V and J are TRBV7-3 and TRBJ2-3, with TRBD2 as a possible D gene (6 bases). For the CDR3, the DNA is TGTGCCAGCAGCTCGGGAGTGGGCACAGATACGCAGTATTTT. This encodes CASSSGVGTDTQYF.